Here is one TCR beta chain with its context. Its antigen is unidentified. This sample was included in a study of STAT5B mutations in CD4+ large granular lymphocyte leukemia. The CDR3 loop spans 15 amino acids. Germline CDR1 SGHRS, CDR2 YFSETQ. V lost 1 base and J 3 bases, leaving 10 bases between the germline ends. The assay was run at survey level. Per the original data handling: The detection floor for productive clonotype frequency was 2.59 x 10-5. Libraries were prepared by immunoSEQ multiplex PCR; TCRdb keeps only in-frame clonotypes and omits some of them. V, J and clone size derive from that table, while D and trimming were established from the DNA sequence. This table holds 20,000 to 25,000 clones, about two thirds found once. Study-wide results and caveats: Compared with healthy controls (2/35), patient top clones favored TRBV06 (8/27).

This sequence originates from a human donor in good health. The gene calls are TRBV5-1 and TRBJ2-2; weak D call: TRBD1 (6 bases). Specimen: CD4+ T cells from blood buffy coats. The CDR3 loop is CASSLRGHDTGELFF. The CDR3 DNA is TGCGCCAGCAGCTTGAGGGGACATGACACCGGGGAGCTGTTTTTT.